Presented here are 21 T cell receptor beta chains from one specimen sequenced in a study of T cells in Graves' hyperthyroidism and ophthalmopathy (dated by TCRdb to between 2017 and 2020). The library was obtained by multiplex PCR. The sequencer was an Illumina HiSeq 2000. TCR beta CDR3 regions were amplified from RNA transcripts. The first round of RT-PCR for the TCR CDR3 was performed with the HTBI primer set and the Qiagen OneStep RT-PCR kit. TCRdb redid the processing of the public reads, applying fastp at Q25 and MiXCR, and retained in-frame beta chains. Merged by CDR3 protein, the rows form single entries marked with the most common genes and DNA. Counted in this sample were a few hundred thousand distinct CDR3 sequences; more than 20% of them appeared once. The top ten hold more than 25% of the sample. Sequenced: blood. Receptors were obtained from a man between 18 and 29 years old with Graves' hyperthyroidism.

This clonotype appeared a few times. It may be a read error: a sequence one base away is much more abundant. The rearrangement links TRBV7-8 to TRBJ1-1; D possibly corresponds to TRBD1 (6 bases). Trimming stripped 4 bases from V and 5 bases from J, with 17 bases between. The CDR3 runs to 15 residues. CDR1 is SGHVS and CDR2 is FQNEAQ in the germline V gene. CDR3 nucleotides: TGTGCCAGCAGCTCAGGGACATCGGGTGTGACTGAAGCTTTCTTT. It translates to CASSSGTSGVTEAFF. Combining the CDR3 with reference TRBV7-8 and TRBJ1-1 gives the whole variable domain GAGVSQSPRYKVAKRGQDVALRCDPISGHVSLFWYQQALGQGPEFLTYFQNEAQLDKSGLPSDRFFAERPEGSVSTLKIQRTQQEDSAVYLCASSSGTSGVTEAFFGQGTRLTVV.

V gene TRBV19 combines with J gene TRBJ2-2; no clear D. Germline-derived CDR1 and CDR2 are LNHDA and SQIVND (reference sequence). Deletions cut 7 bases from V and 8 bases from J, with 8 bases between. The CDR3 runs to 11 residues. In DNA form, the CDR3 reads TGTGCCAGTAACTTGGGGGGGGAGCTGTTTTTT. Its translation is CASNLGGELFF. The full variable domain, completed using reference TRBV19 and TRBJ2-2, is DGGITQSPKYLFRKEGQNVTLSCEQNLNHDAMYWYRQDPGQGLRLIYYSQIVNDFQKGDIAEGYSVSREKKESFPLTVTSAQKNPTAFYLCASNLGGELFFGEGSRLTVL.

This clonotype occurred a few times. The V and J genes are TRBV20-1 and TRBJ1-1; 10 nucleotides line up with TRBD1. With 3 bases clipped from V and 3 bases from J, the junction kept 7 bases outside the gene matches. From germline, CDR1 is DFQATT and CDR2 SNEGSKA (reference sequence). CDR3 length: 15 residues. The CDR3, as DNA: TGCAGTGCTAGTAGTATCGACAGGGGGCACACTGAAGCTTTCTTT. It yields the protein CSASSIDRGHTEAFF.

This clonotype was counted ten times or more. The CDR3 DNA reads as TGTGCCAGCGGGAGGGACAGGGATCAGCCCCAGCATTTT. Translated, it gives CASGRDRDQPQHF. V and J are TRBV28 and TRBJ1-5, with 9 bases matching TRBD1. Trimming removed 8 bases from V and 5 bases from J; junction bases left unmatched: 4. Per the germline V gene, CDR1 is MDHEN and CDR2 is SYDVKM. This CDR3 has 13 residues.

This clonotype occurred many times. V usage is TRBV19 and J usage is TRBJ2-5, with 7 nucleotides matching TRBD1. The germline V gene has CDR1 LNHDA and CDR2 SQIVND (reference sequence). The CDR3 totals 16 residues. V gave up 6 bases and J gave up 5 bases; unmatched junction bases: 15. The CDR3, as DNA: TGTGCCAGTAGGTACCGGGACAGCCAAAACGAGGAGACCCAGTACTTC. Translated, it gives CASRYRDSQNEETQYF.

This clonotype was detected only a few times. The chain couples TRBV25-1 to TRBJ1-2, with D possibly matching TRBD1 (6 bases). Germline V CDR1 and CDR2: MGHDK, SYGVNS. The V and J ends lost 2 bases and 2 bases respectively, with 9 bases between them. The CDR3 has 14 amino acids. The CDR3 spells CASSEDGTNYGYTF. The CDR3 DNA sequence: TGTGCCAGCAGTGAAGACGGGACAAACTATGGCTACACCTTC.

This clonotype was observed many times. The rearrangement links TRBV9 to TRBJ2-5, with 8 positions matching TRBD2. This CDR3 has 15 amino acids. J was trimmed by 4 bases and V by 4 bases; bases with no gene match: 9. Germline V gives CDR1 SGDLS, CDR2 YYNGEE. DNA for the CDR3: TGTGCCAGCAGCCCGGGGGGGACCAAGGTAGAGACCCAGTACTTC. Translated, it gives CASSPGGTKVETQYF.

This clonotype showed up many times. The chain joins TRBV28 to TRBJ1-1, with 8 bases aligning to TRBD1. CDR3 length: 15 amino acids. The germline gives CDR1 MDHEN, CDR2 SYDVKM. V trimming: 6 bases; J trimming: 1 base; junction bases outside the gene matches: 7. CDR3 nucleotide sequence: TGTGCCAGCAGGGTCCAGGGGGCACGGAACACTGAAGCTTTCTTT. This gives the protein CASRVQGARNTEAFF.

The chain employs TRBV2 and TRBJ2-7; D may correspond to TRBD1 or TRBD2 (7 bases each). This CDR3 is 15 amino acids long. Germline-derived CDR1 and CDR2 are SNHLY and FYNNEI. The V end lost 9 bases, the J end lost 3 bases, and 21 bases lay between the germline ends. The CDR3 spells CASTEGGTALYEQYF. DNA of the CDR3: TGTGCCAGTACGGAGGGGGGGACAGCGCTCTACGAGCAGTACTTC.

This clonotype has ten or more counts. V gene TRBV9 combines with J gene TRBJ2-3; 14 bases fit TRBD2. The CDR3 totals 16 residues. The germline V gene has CDR1 SGDLS and CDR2 YYNGEE. The V gene end was trimmed by 4 bases and the J gene end by 5 bases; junction bases not matched to a gene: 6. CDR3 DNA: TGTGCCAGCAGCTACAGGGGGACTAGCGGGGGAGATACGCAGTATTTT. Its protein product is CASSYRGTSGGDTQYF.

This clonotype has ten or more counts. V usage is TRBV12-3 or TRBV12-4 and J usage is TRBJ1-6; maybe TRBD1 (5 bases). V lost 6 bases, J lost 6 bases, and 9 bases lay in between. This CDR3 spans 13 amino acids. The CDR3 DNA reads TGTGCCAGCAGCCAGGGACCTAATTCACCCCTCCACTTT. Protein product: CASSQGPNSPLHF.

This clonotype has more than one count but fewer than ten. The rearrangement links TRBV19 to TRBJ1-2; D may be TRBD1 (6 bases). The germline gives CDR1 LNHDA, CDR2 SQIVND (reference sequence). This CDR3 comprises 15 residues. V was clipped by 5 bases and J by 3 bases, with 16 bases between them. DNA for the CDR3: TGTGCCAGTAGTGGAGAACAGGGAATGGACTATGGCTACACCTTC. It translates to CASSGEQGMDYGYTF.

This clonotype has ten or more counts. At one end the junction does not follow the germline gene, possibly because of a read error. V and J are TRBV29-1 and TRBJ2-5; 8 nucleotides line up with TRBD1. The CDR3 runs 13 residues. Per the germline V gene, CDR1 is SQVTM and CDR2 is ANQGSEA. This CDR3 is CSVTGTGQEAQYF. The CDR3 DNA follows: TGCAGCGTGACCGGGACAGGCCAAGAGGCCCAGTACTTC.

The gene calls are TRBV12-3 or TRBV12-4 and TRBJ2-7; D uncertain. V lost 4 bases to trimming and J lost 5 bases, with 9 bases between them. This CDR3 contains 12 residues. In nucleotides, the CDR3 is TGTGCCAGCAGTTCGTATGGGAACGAGCAGTACTTC. The encoded protein is CASSSYGNEQYF.

This clonotype appeared many times. This rearrangement joins TRBV7-2 to TRBJ1-2, with a weak D call TRBD1 (6 bases). Germline loops: CDR1 SGHTA, CDR2 FQGNSA. V was clipped by 1 base and J by 0 bases, with 9 bases between them. The CDR3 extends over 15 amino acids. The chain's CDR3 is CASSLEGGANYGYTF. CDR3 DNA: TGTGCCAGCAGCTTAGAGGGGGGAGCTAACTATGGCTACACCTTC.

This clonotype was detected once. This is likely a read error, given that the CDR3 carries no conserved phenylalanine or tryptophan at its end. The chain links TRBV7-9 to TRBJ1-1; D might be TRBD1 (6 bases). The germline V and J ends were trimmed by 5 bases and 1 base, with 11 bases remaining between them. CDR3 length equals 14 residues. The germline V gene encodes CDR1 SEHNR and CDR2 FQNEAQ (reference sequence). CDR3 loop: CASSPQGGNTEAFL. In DNA, the CDR3 is TGTGCCAGCAGCCCACAGGGAGGGAACACTGAAGCTTTCTTG.

The V gene is TRBV28, the J gene TRBJ2-5; 8 bases align to TRBD1. Germline values: CDR1 MDHEN, CDR2 SYDVKM. J was trimmed by 5 bases and V by 10 bases; bases with no gene match: 18. The CDR3 covers 16 residues. CDR3 sequence: CAITPRQGMFLETQYF. In DNA, the CDR3 is TGTGCCATCACACCCCGACAGGGGATGTTCCTGGAGACCCAGTACTTC.

There are many counts of this clonotype. The chain has TRBV4-1 and TRBJ1-1; TRBD1 might be the D (5 bases). Trimming shortened V by 0 bases and J by 5 bases, and 10 bases separated the two germline ends. The CDR3 has 14 amino acids. Germline-derived CDR1 and CDR2 are MGHRA and YSYEKL. The CDR3 bases are TGCGCCAGCAGCCAAGAGCAGGGATATACTGAAGCTTTCTTT. Its translation: CASSQEQGYTEAFF.

This clonotype was detected only once. The J gene is TRBJ1-1, the V gene TRBV7-9, with unresolved D. The CDR3 runs 13 residues. Trimming shortened V by 3 bases and J by 5 bases, and 10 bases separated the two germline ends. Per germline, CDR1 SEHNR and CDR2 FQNEAQ (reference sequence). CDR3 sequence: CASSFGLSTEAFF. Written as DNA, the CDR3 is TGTGCCAGCAGCTTTGGGTTGTCGACTGAAGCTTTCTTT.

At least ten counts were recorded for this clonotype. Mismatch with germline at one junction end may stem from a read error. This chain joins TRBV6-5 and TRBJ2-5; no clear D gene. The CDR3 contains 13 residues. Germline-derived CDR1 and CDR2 are MNHEY and SVGAGI. The CDR3 sequence: CASSDSFAETQYF. CDR3 nucleotide sequence: TGTGCCAGCAGTGACTCATTCGCGGAGACCCAGTACTTC.

This clonotype has a count of ten or more. The chain links TRBV19 to TRBJ2-2; D assignment may be TRBD1 or TRBD2 (5 bases each). Looked up from germline, CDR1 is LNHDA and CDR2 is SQIVND (reference sequence). The CDR3 runs to 16 residues. V lost 3 bases and J 5 bases, leaving 16 bases between the germline ends. The CDR3 here is CASSMRAGTQTGELFF. The DNA of the CDR3 is TGTGCCAGTAGTATGCGAGCCGGGACCCAGACCGGGGAGCTGTTTTTT.